This TCR beta chain emerged from a study of tissue T cells after allogeneic stem cell transplantation. Findings of the study overall: Only a limited share of tissue TCRs appeared in blood or spleen. Across patients, clones rarely overlapped, yet motif clusters were shared tissue-specifically.

This table comes from immunoSEQ multiplex PCR, and its TCRdb copy is limited to in-frame clones, with some not included. The repertoire has about 6,800 clones, approximately 37% of them found once; the top ten carry roughly 5.8%. This sample's time point: mouse harvest day 14 after allogeneic transplant. The graft held 10^6 splenic CD5+ T cells and 10^7 T-cell-depleted bone marrow cells. Tissues came from B6→BALB/c major-mismatch GVHD mice at day 7 or 14. This clone is medium-sized by share. The antigen is unknown. Gene names denote mouse genes. The CDR3 extends 1 residue past the end of the read, so its final part is completed from the germline J gene. Between the trimmed V and J ends, which lost 6 bases and 0 bases, there was a span of 9 bases. CDR3 length: 13 amino acids. CDR1 and CDR2 from the germline V gene are KGHPV and FQNQEV (reference sequence).

This rearrangement joins TRBV26 to TRBJ2-7; no firm D call. Sequenced input: skin. The origin of this receptor is a female BALB/c mouse given C57BL/6 T cells with graft-versus-host disease after an allogeneic hematopoietic cell transplant. The part of the CDR3 DNA that was read is TGTGCCAGCAGGGACCGTCCCTCCTATGAACAGTAC. It specifies CASRDRPSYEQY. The complete CDR3 sequence is CASRDRPSYEQYF.